This passage covers 21 T cell receptor beta chains from one sample sequenced in a study of blood T cell repertoires in COVID-19. This table comes from immunoSEQ multiplex PCR, and its TCRdb copy is limited to in-frame clones, with some not included. The sample includes 150,000 to 200,000 clones, 84% of them seen just once. Sequencing used peripheral blood. The source is a woman older than 75 with COVID-19, enrolled during active disease.

The chain has TRBV30 and TRBJ1-2; 9 bases fit TRBD1. The germline CDR1 and CDR2 sequences are GTSNPN and SVGIG (reference sequence). The ends lost 5 bases at V and 6 bases at J; junction bases unmatched: 1. CDR3 length: 11 amino acids. The CDR3 loop reads CAWDRGNGYTF. Written as DNA, the CDR3 is TGTGCCTGGGACAGGGGGAATGGCTACACCTTC.

The gene calls are TRBV12-3 or TRBV12-4 and TRBJ1-5; 9 nucleotides line up with TRBD1. The CDR3 spans 12 residues. V dropped 7 bases and J dropped 6; count of bases not matched to a gene: 1. The CDR3 reads CASNRGPQPQHF. CDR3 sequence (DNA): TGTGCCAGCAACAGGGGGCCTCAGCCCCAGCATTTT.

J is TRBJ2-1 and V is TRBV9; D unclear. Deletions cut 3 bases from V and 7 bases from J, with 11 bases between. The CDR3 contains 13 residues. Per germline, CDR1 SGDLS and CDR2 YYNGEE. CDR3 residues: CASSDPIGNEQFF. The CDR3 DNA reads TGTGCCAGCAGCGACCCCATCGGGAATGAGCAGTTCTTC.

The table lists this clone with a count of one. The V and J genes are TRBV30 and TRBJ1-2; 7 bases agree with TRBD1. CDR3 size: 13 residues. The V segment lost 0 bases and the J segment 8 bases; nucleotides outside the gene matches: 6. CDR1 and CDR2 from the germline V gene are GTSNPN and SVGIG (reference sequence). Written as DNA, the CDR3 is TGTGCCTGGAGTGTAGGACAGGAACTGGGCTACACCTTC. This encodes CAWSVGQELGYTF.

This chain connects TRBV19 to TRBJ2-3; 7 nucleotides align to TRBD2. CDR1 LNHDA and CDR2 SQIVND come from the germline V gene (reference sequence). The junction had 9 bases not matched to a gene; V was cut back by 5 bases and J by 1 base. CDR3 length: 16 residues. CDR3 protein: CASSPQGTIGTDTQYF. Here the CDR3 DNA reads TGTGCCAGTAGTCCCCAAGGGACTATAGGCACAGATACGCAGTATTTT.

The rearrangement joins TRBV15 to TRBJ2-2; maybe TRBD2 (5 bases). Germline V gives CDR1 LNHNV, CDR2 YYDKDF (reference sequence). V was trimmed by 1 base and J by 1 base, leaving 13 bases between them. The length of the CDR3 is 17 residues. Written as DNA, the CDR3 is TGTGCCACCAGCAGAGGGGATACGGGAAAGAACACCGGGGAGCTGTTTTTT. Its protein product is CATSRGDTGKNTGELFF.

The chain employs TRBV5-4 and TRBJ2-5, with TRBD1 matching over 10 bases. This CDR3 comprises 14 residues. The germline gives CDR1 SGHNT, CDR2 YYREEE (reference sequence). The trim removed 2 bases at V and 4 bases at J, leaving 2 bases unmatched. The CDR3 coding sequence is TGTGCCAGCAGCTTCGGACAGGGGGTAGAGACCCAGTACTTC. Encoded protein: CASSFGQGVETQYF.

CDR3 residues: CASSLGPFDNEQFF. The CDR3 DNA is TGCGCCAGCAGCTTGGGGCCGTTTGACAATGAGCAGTTCTTC. The J gene is TRBJ2-1, the V gene TRBV5-1; D call uncertain. This CDR3 region has 14 residues. Germline values: CDR1 SGHRS, CDR2 YFSETQ. V was shortened by 0 bases and J by 5 bases, with 9 bases between the two germline ends.

This clone has a single count. The rearrangement joins TRBV18 to TRBJ2-3, with 9 bases identical to TRBD2. The CDR3 is made up of 16 amino acids. V lost 1 base, J lost 1 base, and 3 bases stayed unmatched. Germline V gene lookup returns CDR1 KGHSH and CDR2 LQKENI. For the CDR3, the DNA is TGTGCCAGCTCACCACGCGAGCGGGGGGGCACAGATACGCAGTATTTT. Its protein product is CASSPRERGGTDTQYF.

The rearrangement joins TRBV11-2 to TRBJ2-1, with D possibly TRBD2 on 6 matching bases. The V end was cut by 4 bases, the J end by 4 bases, with 11 bases between. This CDR3 contains 14 residues. Germline V gene sequence: CDR1 SGHAT, CDR2 FQNNGV. The CDR3: CASSYKTSYNEQFF. Here the CDR3 DNA reads TGTGCCAGCAGCTATAAGACTAGTTACAATGAGCAGTTCTTC.

This clone has only one observation. The CDR3, as DNA: TGTGCCAGCAGGGAGGGGCTAGCGATGGGAGAGACCCAGTACTTC. It specifies CASREGLAMGETQYF. This rearrangement joins TRBV6-5 to TRBJ2-5; D perhaps matches TRBD2 (6 bases). The CDR3 has 15 residues. Per the germline V gene, CDR1 is MNHEY and CDR2 is SVGAGI. The V gene lost 6 bases and the J gene lost 4 bases, with 18 bases spanning the gap.

This clone was observed a few times. The chain employs TRBV4-3 and TRBJ1-5, with a tentative D call TRBD1 (6 bases). Germline-derived CDR1 and CDR2 are LGHNA and YSLEER. The V end was cut by 2 bases, the J end by 7 bases, with 12 bases between. The CDR3 has 14 residues. The CDR3 nucleotides read TGCGCCAGCAGCCAACTACAGGGCGGACAGCCCCAGCATTTT. This sequence encodes CASSQLQGGQPQHF.

This chain connects TRBV30 to TRBJ2-7; a possible D gene is TRBD1 (5 bases). This CDR3 spans 14 amino acids. The V gene lost 5 bases and the J gene lost 5 bases, with 19 bases spanning the gap. The germline gives CDR1 GTSNPN, CDR2 SVGIG (reference sequence). The CDR3 DNA is TGTGCCTGGGAGATTCAGGGTGCTGTGCACGAGCAGTACTTC. Protein sequence: CAWEIQGAVHEQYF.

The V gene is TRBV7-3, the J gene TRBJ1-1; D gene unclear. From germline, CDR1 is SGHTA and CDR2 FQGTGA. There are 13 residues in the CDR3. Trimming took off 1 base at V and 6 bases at J, with 9 bases between the two ends. For the CDR3, the DNA is TGTGCCAGCAGCTTAAGCGGAGGCGCTGAAGCTTTCTTT. Residues: CASSLSGGAEAFF.

This clone occurred a few times. The genes are TRBV28 and TRBJ2-7; no reliable D call. Trimming cost V 7 bases and J 3 bases, with 10 bases left between them. The germline gives CDR1 MDHEN, CDR2 SYDVKM. The CDR3 has 12 amino acids. In DNA form, the CDR3 reads TGTGCCAGCATATCCAGGAACTACGAGCAGTACTTC. This gives the protein CASISRNYEQYF.

The chain combines TRBV20-1 with TRBJ2-3, with D possibly TRBD2 on 6 matching bases. The CDR3 is made up of 15 amino acids. Per germline, CDR1 DFQATT and CDR2 SNEGSKA (reference sequence). V gave up 7 bases and J gave up 6 bases, with 23 bases separating them. CDR3 in amino acids: CSGSEGGQGGDTQYF. CDR3 nucleotide sequence: TGCAGTGGGAGTGAGGGAGGTCAGGGTGGCGATACGCAGTATTTT.

This clone has just a few counts. The V call is TRBV10-3, the J call TRBJ2-7; tentatively, D is TRBD2 (7 bases). The CDR3 length is 17 residues. The germline CDR1 and CDR2 sequences are ENHRY and SYGVKD. Trimming removed 5 bases from V and 0 bases from J, with 20 bases in between. The CDR3 is CAISRPDRGAPSYEQYF. The CDR3 DNA reads as TGTGCCATCAGTAGGCCGGACCGGGGGGCACCCTCCTACGAGCAGTACTTC.

The chain recombines TRBV18 with TRBJ2-6; 7 bases map to TRBD2. Germline CDR1 reads KGHSH; CDR2 reads LQKENI. V shed 3 bases, J shed 2 bases, and the junction held 1 base outside the gene matches. This CDR3 has 15 residues. The CDR3 protein is CASSPLAAGANVLTF. In nucleotides, the CDR3 is TGTGCCAGCTCACCGCTAGCGGCTGGGGCCAACGTCCTGACTTTC. Full variable domain (missing parts from reference TRBV18 and TRBJ2-6): NAGVMQNPRHLVRRRGQEARLRCSPMKGHSHVYWYRQLPEEGLKFMVYLQKENIIDESGMPKERFSAEFPKEGPSILRIQQVVRGDSAAYFCASSPLAAGANVLTFGAGSRLTVL.

The chain carries TRBV5-5 and TRBJ1-2; D gene unclear. The CDR3 is 15 residues long. Germline CDR1 and CDR2: SGHKS and YYEKEE (reference sequence). The ends were cut back, 0 bases at V and 7 bases at J, with 16 bases in the middle. The DNA of the CDR3 is TGTGCCAGCAGCTTGGCTCAGTGGAGTCAAGGTGGCTACACCTTC. Its protein product is CASSLAQWSQGGYTF.

The rearrangement uses TRBV6-5 and TRBJ1-2; D is possibly TRBD1 (5 bases). CDR1 and CDR2 (germline): MNHEY, SVGAGI. Trimming removed 0 bases at V and 7 bases at J, with 15 bases between. The CDR3 totals 15 residues. The CDR3 region has the DNA TGTGCCAGCAGTTACTCGAAAATAGGGGTCGGTGGCTACACCTTC. It yields the protein CASSYSKIGVGGYTF.

This chain connects TRBV3-1 (or the pseudogene TRBV3-2) to TRBJ2-3; TRBD1 is a possible D gene (6 bases). This CDR3 spans 15 amino acids. CDR1 is LGHDT, CDR2 YNNKEL, per germline (reference sequence). The V and J ends lost 2 bases and 5 bases respectively, with 14 bases between them. This CDR3 reads CASSQQGSGIDTQYF. CDR3 DNA sequence: TGTGCCAGCAGCCAACAGGGGTCGGGGATAGATACGCAGTATTTT.